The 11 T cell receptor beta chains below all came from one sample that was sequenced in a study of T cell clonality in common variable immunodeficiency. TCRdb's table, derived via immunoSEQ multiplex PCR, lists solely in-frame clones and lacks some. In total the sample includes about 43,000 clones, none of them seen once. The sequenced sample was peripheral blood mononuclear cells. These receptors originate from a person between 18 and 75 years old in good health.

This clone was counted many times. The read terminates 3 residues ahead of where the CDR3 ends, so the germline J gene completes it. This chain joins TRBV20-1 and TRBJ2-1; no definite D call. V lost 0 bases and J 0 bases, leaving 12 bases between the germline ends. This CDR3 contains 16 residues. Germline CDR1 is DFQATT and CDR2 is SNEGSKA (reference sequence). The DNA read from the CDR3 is TGCAGTGCTAGAGATTACGAGGCCCACTCCTACAATGAG. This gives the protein CSARDYEAHSYNE. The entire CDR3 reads CSARDYEAHSYNEQFF.

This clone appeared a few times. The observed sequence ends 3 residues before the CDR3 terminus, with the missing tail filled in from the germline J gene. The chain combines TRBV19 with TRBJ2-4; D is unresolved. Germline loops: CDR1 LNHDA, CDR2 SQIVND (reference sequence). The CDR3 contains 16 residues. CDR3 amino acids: CASSINTASRNYGQYF. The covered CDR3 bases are TGTGCCAGTAGTATAAACACGGCTTCGCGGAACTATGGT. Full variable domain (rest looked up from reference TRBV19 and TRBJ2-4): DGGITQSPKYLFRKEGQNVTLSCEQNLNHDAMYWYRQDPGQGLRLIYYSQIVNDFQKGDIAEGYSVSREKKESFPLTVTSAQKNPTAFYLCASSINTASRNYGQYFGAGTRLSVL.

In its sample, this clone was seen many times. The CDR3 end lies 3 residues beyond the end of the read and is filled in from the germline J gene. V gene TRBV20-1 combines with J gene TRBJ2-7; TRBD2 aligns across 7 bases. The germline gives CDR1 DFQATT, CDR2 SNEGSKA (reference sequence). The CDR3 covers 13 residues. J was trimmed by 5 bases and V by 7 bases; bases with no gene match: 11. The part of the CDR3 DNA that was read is TGCAGTGTTGGGCGGATAACTAGCGACGAG. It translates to CSVGRITSDE. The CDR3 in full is CSVGRITSDEQYF.

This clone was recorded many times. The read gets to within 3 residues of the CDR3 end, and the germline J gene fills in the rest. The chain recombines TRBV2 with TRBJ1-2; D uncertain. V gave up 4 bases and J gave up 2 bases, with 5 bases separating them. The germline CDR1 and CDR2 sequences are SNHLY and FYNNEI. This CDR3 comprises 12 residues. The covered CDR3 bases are TGTGCCAGCAGTGTACTCAACTATGGC. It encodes CASSVLNYG. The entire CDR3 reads CASSVLNYGYTF.

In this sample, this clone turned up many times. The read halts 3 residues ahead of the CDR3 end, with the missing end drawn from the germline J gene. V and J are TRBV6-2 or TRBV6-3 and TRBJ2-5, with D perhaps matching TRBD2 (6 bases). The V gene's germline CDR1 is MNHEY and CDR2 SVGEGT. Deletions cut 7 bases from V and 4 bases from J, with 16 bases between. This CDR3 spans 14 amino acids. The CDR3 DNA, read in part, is TGTGCCAGCACCCCCCGAATGGGGGGAGAGACC. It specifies CASTPRMGGET. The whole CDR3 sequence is CASTPRMGGETQYF.

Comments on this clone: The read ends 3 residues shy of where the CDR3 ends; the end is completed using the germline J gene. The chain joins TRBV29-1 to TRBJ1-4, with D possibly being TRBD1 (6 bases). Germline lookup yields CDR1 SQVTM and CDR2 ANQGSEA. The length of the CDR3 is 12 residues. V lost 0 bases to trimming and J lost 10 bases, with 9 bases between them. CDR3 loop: CSVEEQGGKLFF. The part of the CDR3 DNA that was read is TGCAGCGTTGAAGAACAGGGAGGAAAA.

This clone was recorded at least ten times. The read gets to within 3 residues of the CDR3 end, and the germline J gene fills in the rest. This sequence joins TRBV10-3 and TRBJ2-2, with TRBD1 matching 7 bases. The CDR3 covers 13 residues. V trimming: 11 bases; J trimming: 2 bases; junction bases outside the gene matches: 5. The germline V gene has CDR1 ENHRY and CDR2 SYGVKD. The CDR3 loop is CAAYRGNTGELFF. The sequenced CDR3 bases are TGTGCCGCCTACAGGGGTAACACCGGGGAG.

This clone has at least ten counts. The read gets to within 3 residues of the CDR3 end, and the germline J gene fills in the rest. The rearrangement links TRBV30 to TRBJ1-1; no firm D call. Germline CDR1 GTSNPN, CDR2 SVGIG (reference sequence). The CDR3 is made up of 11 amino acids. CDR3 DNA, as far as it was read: TGTGCCTGGAATCGGGGAGGTGCA. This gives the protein CAWNRGGA. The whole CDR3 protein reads CAWNRGGAAFF.

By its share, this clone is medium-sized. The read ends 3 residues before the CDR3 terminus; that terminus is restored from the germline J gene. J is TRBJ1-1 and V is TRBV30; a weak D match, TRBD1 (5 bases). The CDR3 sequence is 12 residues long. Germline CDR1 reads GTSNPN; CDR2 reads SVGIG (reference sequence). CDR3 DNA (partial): TGTGCCTGGAGTGAGGGACTCCAGAGG. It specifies CAWSEGLQR. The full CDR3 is CAWSEGLQRAFF. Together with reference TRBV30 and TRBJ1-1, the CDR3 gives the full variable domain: SQTIHQWPATLVQPVGSPLSLECTVEGTSNPNLYWYRQAAGRGLQLLFYSVGIGQISSEVPQNLSASRPQDRQFILSSKKLLLSDSGFYLCAWSEGLQRAFFGQGTRLTVV.

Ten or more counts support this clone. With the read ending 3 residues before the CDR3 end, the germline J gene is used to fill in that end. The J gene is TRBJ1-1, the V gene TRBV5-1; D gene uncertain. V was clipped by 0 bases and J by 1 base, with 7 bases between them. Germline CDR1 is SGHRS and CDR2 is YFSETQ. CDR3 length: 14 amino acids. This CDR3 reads CASSLERGNTEAFF. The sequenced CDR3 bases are TGCGCCAGCAGCTTGGAGCGGGGGAACACTGAA.

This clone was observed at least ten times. The sequenced part of the CDR3 DNA is TGTGCCAGCAGCGGCAACAGGGGGCAGGAGACC. Its protein product is CASSGNRGQET. The full-length CDR3 reads as CASSGNRGQETQYF. The rearrangement joins TRBV7-7 to TRBJ2-5, with 9 bases matching TRBD1. The CDR3 end is not reached by the read, which stops 3 residues before it; the germline J gene fills it in. Germline trimming cut 5 bases from V and 5 bases from J; bases unmatched to any gene: 6. The V gene's germline CDR1 is SSHAT and CDR2 FNYEAQ (reference sequence). This CDR3 has 14 amino acids. The full variable domain, its missing parts supplied by reference TRBV7-7 and TRBJ2-5, is GAGVSQSPRYKVTKRGQDVTLRCDPISSHATLYWYQQALGQGPEFLTYFNYEAQPDKSGLPSDRFSAERPEGSISTLTIQRTEQRDSAMYRCASSGNRGQETQYFGPGTRLLVL.